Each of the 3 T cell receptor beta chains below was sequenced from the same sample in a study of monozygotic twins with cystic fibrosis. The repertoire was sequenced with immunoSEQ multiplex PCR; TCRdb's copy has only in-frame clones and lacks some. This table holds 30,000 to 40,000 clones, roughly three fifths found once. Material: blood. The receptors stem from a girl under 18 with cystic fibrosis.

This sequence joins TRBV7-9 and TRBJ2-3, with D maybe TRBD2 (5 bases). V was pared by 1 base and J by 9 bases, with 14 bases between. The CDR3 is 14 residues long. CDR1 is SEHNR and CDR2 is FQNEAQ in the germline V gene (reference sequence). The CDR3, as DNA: TGTGCCAGCAGCTTAGATCTAGTGGGGAGAACGCAGTATTTT. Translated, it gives CASSLDLVGRTQYF. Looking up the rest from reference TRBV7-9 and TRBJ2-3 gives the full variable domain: DTGVSQNPRHKITKRGQNVTFRCDPISEHNRLYWYRQTLGQGPEFLTYFQNEAQLEKSRLLSDRFSAERPKGSFSTLEIQRTEQGDSAMYLCASSLDLVGRTQYFGPGTRLTVL.

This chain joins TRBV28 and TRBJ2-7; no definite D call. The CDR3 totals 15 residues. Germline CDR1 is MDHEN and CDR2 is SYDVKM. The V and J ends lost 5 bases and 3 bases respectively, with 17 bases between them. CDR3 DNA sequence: TGTGCCAGCAGTCGCGTGCCCCAAGAGGTCTACGAGCAGTACTTC. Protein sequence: CASSRVPQEVYEQYF.

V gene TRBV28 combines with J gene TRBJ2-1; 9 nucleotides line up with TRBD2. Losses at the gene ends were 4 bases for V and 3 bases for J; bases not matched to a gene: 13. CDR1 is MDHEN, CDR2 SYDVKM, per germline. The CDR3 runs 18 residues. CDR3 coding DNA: TGTGCCAGCAGTTGCCCCACCAGCGGGAGGTACCTCTACAATGAGCAGTTCTTC. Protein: CASSCPTSGRYLYNEQFF.